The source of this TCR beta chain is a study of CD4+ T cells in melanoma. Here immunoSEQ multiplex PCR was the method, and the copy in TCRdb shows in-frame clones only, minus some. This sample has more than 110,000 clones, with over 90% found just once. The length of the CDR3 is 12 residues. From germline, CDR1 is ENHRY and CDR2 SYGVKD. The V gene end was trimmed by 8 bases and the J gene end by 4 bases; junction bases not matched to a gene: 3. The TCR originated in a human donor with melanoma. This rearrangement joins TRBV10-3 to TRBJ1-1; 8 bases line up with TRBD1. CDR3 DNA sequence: TGTGCCATCGGCACAGGGGGCACTGAAGCTTTCTTT. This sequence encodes CAIGTGGTEAFF.